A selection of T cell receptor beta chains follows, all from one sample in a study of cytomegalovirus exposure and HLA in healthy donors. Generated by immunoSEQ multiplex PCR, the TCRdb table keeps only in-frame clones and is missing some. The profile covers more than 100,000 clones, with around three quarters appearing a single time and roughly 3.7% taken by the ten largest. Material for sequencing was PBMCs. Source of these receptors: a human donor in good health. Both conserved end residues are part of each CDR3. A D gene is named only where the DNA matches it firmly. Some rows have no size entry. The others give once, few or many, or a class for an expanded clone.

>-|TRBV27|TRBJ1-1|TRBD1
CASSLSRGRESEAFF
TGTGCCAGCAGTTTGTCCAGGGGGCGCGAGTCTGAAGCTTTCTTT
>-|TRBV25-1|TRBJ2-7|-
CASSVSYEQYF
TGTGCCAGCAGTGTGAGCTACGAGCAGTACTTC
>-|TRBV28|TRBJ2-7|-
CASRPGGIYEQYF
TGTGCCAGCAGACCAGGGGGGATCTACGAGCAGTACTTC
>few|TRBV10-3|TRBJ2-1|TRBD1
CATTGVGYNEQFF
TGTGCCACCACAGGGGTGGGGTACAATGAGCAGTTCTTC
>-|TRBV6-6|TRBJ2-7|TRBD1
CATDGTGSSYEQYF
TGTGCCACCGACGGGACAGGGAGCTCCTACGAGCAGTACTTC
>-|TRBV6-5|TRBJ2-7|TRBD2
CASNPGLAGEQYF
TGTGCCAGCAACCCGGGACTAGCTGGCGAGCAGTACTTC
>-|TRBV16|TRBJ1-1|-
CASSPSANTEAFF
TGTGCCAGCAGCCCATCAGCTAACACTGAAGCTTTCTTT
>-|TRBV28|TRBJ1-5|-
CASSLLRRGQPQHF
TGTGCCAGCAGTCTGTTACGCCGAGGTCAGCCCCAGCATTTT
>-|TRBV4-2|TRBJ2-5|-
CASSHPGSDETQYF
TGTGCCAGCAGCCACCCCGGGAGTGATGAGACCCAGTACTTC
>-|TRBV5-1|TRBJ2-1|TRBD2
CASSLRNSGRYNEQFF
TGCGCCAGCAGCTTGAGGAATAGCGGGAGATACAATGAGCAGTTCTTC
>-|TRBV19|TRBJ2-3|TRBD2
CASSDRGLAGEARDTQYF
TGTGCCAGTAGTGACAGGGGACTAGCGGGAGAAGCTAGAGATACGCAGTATTTT